The 13 T cell receptor beta chains in this list originate from one sample, sequenced in a study of Graves' ophthalmopathy and Graves' hyperthyroidism. Transcripts of RNA were the source for amplifying TCR beta CDR3 regions. First-round RT-PCR used HTBI primers; second-round multiplex PCR followed. TCRdb processed the multiplex PCR reads anew with MiXCR; each CDR3 protein has one entry. There are over a million distinct CDR3 sequences in the sample; less than 45% occur only once, and over 8.5% lies in the top ten. Sequencing input: peripheral blood or thyroid tissue (not recorded which). All receptors come from an adult man with Graves' hyperthyroidism.

This clonotype was picked up many times. V gene TRBV7-8 combines with J gene TRBJ2-2, with 10 bases fitting TRBD1. Germline CDR1 is SGHVS and CDR2 is FQNEAQ. There are 16 residues in the CDR3. Trimming removed 4 bases from V and 4 bases from J; junction bases left unmatched: 6. In nucleotides, the CDR3 is TGTGCCAGCAGCTCAGGACAGGGGGAGGGCACCGGGGAGCTGTTTTTT. Its protein product is CASSSGQGEGTGELFF.

A note on this clonotype: One junction end disagrees with the germline gene, perhaps due to a read error. J is TRBJ2-7 and V is TRBV9; TRBD2 matches 14 bases. There are 17 residues in the CDR3. Looked up from germline, CDR1 is SGDLS and CDR2 is YYNGEE. In nucleotides, the CDR3 is TGTGCCAGCAGCCCTGACGCTACGGGACTAGCGGGAGAGAAGCAGTGCTTC. Translated: CASSPDATGLAGEKQCF. The full variable domain, rest sourced from reference TRBV9 and TRBJ2-7, is DSGVTQTPKHLITATGQRVTLRCSPRSGDLSVYWYQQSLDQGLQFLIQYYNGEERAKGNILERFSAQQFPDLHSELNLSSLELGDSALYFCASSPDATGLAGEKQCFGPGTRLTVT.

The J gene is TRBJ2-5, the V gene TRBV10-3, with a weak D call TRBD2 (6 bases). V gave up 6 bases and J gave up 9 bases, with 20 bases separating them. The CDR3 is made up of 14 amino acids. The germline V gene encodes CDR1 ENHRY and CDR2 SYGVKD. CDR3 amino acids: CAIRDEGLREAQYF. The CDR3 bases are TGTGCCATCAGGGACGAGGGGCTCAGGGAGGCCCAGTACTTC.

In regard to this clonotype: Given a much more abundant clone one base away, this may be a read error. The genes are TRBV20-1 and TRBJ1-4; no reliable D call. The CDR3 sequence is 13 residues long. Germline V gives CDR1 DFQATT, CDR2 SNEGSKA (reference sequence). V dropped 3 bases and J dropped 4 bases, with 9 bases sitting between them. CDR3: CSARRIVNEKLFF. The CDR3 nucleotides are TGCAGTGCTAGGAGGATAGTTAATGAAAAACTGTTTTTT.

This clonotype appeared many times. This sequence joins TRBV7-8 and TRBJ1-2; 8 bases line up with TRBD1. V gave up 4 bases and J gave up 1 base; unmatched junction bases: 11. The CDR3 runs to 17 residues. The germline gives CDR1 SGHVS, CDR2 FQNEAQ. The CDR3 coding sequence is TGTGCCAGCAGCTCCGAGGGACAGGTGGTGGATAACTATGGCTACACCTTC. Its protein product is CASSSEGQVVDNYGYTF.

This clonotype was observed at least ten times. The rearrangement links TRBV15 to TRBJ1-2, with D maybe TRBD1 (6 bases). V lost 3 bases and J 7 bases, leaving 9 bases between the germline ends. In germline, CDR1 is LNHNV, CDR2 YYDKDF (reference sequence). The CDR3 consists of 12 residues. The CDR3 region is CATSSGQSGYTF. For the CDR3, the DNA is TGTGCCACCAGCAGCGGACAGTCTGGCTACACCTTC.

The rearrangement links TRBV20-1 to TRBJ2-5; tentative D call: TRBD1 (6 bases). CDR1 and CDR2 from the germline V gene are DFQATT and SNEGSKA (reference sequence). This CDR3 is built from 11 residues. The CDR3 reads CRWGQVETQYF. In DNA, the CDR3 is TGCAGGTGGGGGCAGGTGGAGACCCAGTACTTC.

This clonotype has a handful of counts. V gene TRBV29-1 combines with J gene TRBJ2-1, with D tentatively TRBD2 (7 bases). With 7 bases removed from V and 0 bases from J, the gap between germline ends came to 22 bases. Germline V lookup: CDR1 SQVTM, CDR2 ANQGSEA. CDR3 length equals 17 residues. The CDR3 nucleotides read TGCAGCGGCCAGGTTGTAGGGGGGGGGAGCTCCTACAATGAGCAGTTCTTC. This encodes CSGQVVGGGSSYNEQFF.

The chain is built from TRBV28 and TRBJ1-1; 9 bases fit TRBD1. The ends lost 7 bases at V and 4 bases at J; junction bases unmatched: 10. The CDR3 is 15 amino acids. Germline V gene lookup returns CDR1 MDHEN and CDR2 SYDVKM. The CDR3 reads CASTGTGTGITEAFF. CDR3 bases: TGTGCCAGCACTGGAACCGGGACAGGGATCACTGAAGCTTTCTTT.

The CDR3 DNA reads TGTGCCACCAGTGTGGGGAATGAGCAGTTCTTC. It specifies CATSVGNEQFF. The chain has TRBV24-1 and TRBJ2-5, with D unclear. The end of the DNA fits TRBJ2-1 better, so the J call may be wrong. The CDR3 has 11 amino acids. Per the germline V gene, CDR1 is KGHDR and CDR2 is SFDVKD.

This clonotype was seen ten or more times. The V call is TRBV19, the J call TRBJ1-3; no firm D call. V gave up 3 bases and J gave up 0 bases, with 6 bases separating them. CDR1 and CDR2 (germline): LNHDA, SQIVND (reference sequence). The CDR3 extends over 14 amino acids. In DNA form, the CDR3 reads TGTGCCAGTAGTATCTTGGACTCTGGAAACACCATATATTTT. Translated: CASSILDSGNTIYF.

The sample holds many counts of this clonotype. The chain recombines TRBV15 with TRBJ2-5; 10 bases agree with TRBD1. The CDR3 loop spans 17 amino acids. J lost 5 bases, V lost 5 bases, and 14 bases had no gene match. The germline gives CDR1 LNHNV, CDR2 YYDKDF (reference sequence). CDR3 sequence reads: CATSGALTGGMGETQYF. The CDR3 DNA follows: TGTGCCACCAGCGGCGCCCTGACAGGGGGCATGGGGGAGACCCAGTACTTC.

This clonotype was seen just once. The CDR3 reads CASSPSRGPNVLTF. The CDR3 DNA sequence: TGTGCCAGCAGCCCAAGCCGGGGGCCCAACGTCCTGACTTTC. This sequence joins TRBV5-4 and TRBJ2-6; D may match TRBD1 or TRBD2 (6 bases each). The CDR3 is made up of 14 amino acids. V shed 4 bases and J shed 8 bases, with 13 bases lying between them. From germline, CDR1 is SGHNT and CDR2 YYREEE (reference sequence).